Below are 30 T cell receptor beta chains sequenced from a single sample in a study of response to subunit inactivated influenza vaccine. TCRdb re-called the RT-PCR reads with MiXCR, one entry per CDR3 protein. The sample has just under 550,000 distinct CDR3 sequences, around a quarter seen once; the top ten hold approximately 2.9%. These records were also assigned to another study, of T cells expressing NK-cell markers. Per that paper: TCR beta libraries carry UMIs added by 5'RACE template switching.

Sequenced here: CD4+ T cells sorted from PBMCs, sampled about 13 days after vaccination. These receptor sequences come from a man aged 45-65 years who received an inactivated influenza vaccine.

The genes are TRBV9 and TRBJ1-1; D perhaps matches TRBD1 (5 bases). This CDR3 is built from 18 residues. V was trimmed by 0 bases and J by 2 bases, leaving 20 bases between them. Germline CDR1 is SGDLS and CDR2 is YYNGEE. The CDR3 region is CASSVGFGDVQLNTEAFF. CDR3 DNA sequence: TGTGCCAGCAGCGTAGGGTTTGGGGACGTACAGCTAAACACTGAAGCTTTCTTT.

This clonotype was detected only a few times. This chain uses TRBV5-1 with TRBJ2-3; no clear D gene. Germline values: CDR1 SGHRS, CDR2 YFSETQ. V shed 1 base and J shed 5 bases, with 11 bases lying between them. This CDR3 has 14 amino acids. CDR3 residues: CASSLSAGLDTQYF. CDR3 nucleotide sequence: TGCGCCAGCAGCTTGTCTGCAGGATTAGATACGCAGTATTTT.

The chain couples TRBV7-2 to TRBJ2-2; D not resolved. CDR1 is SGHTA, CDR2 FQGNSA, per germline. The V and J ends lost 6 bases and 7 bases respectively, with 12 bases between them. The CDR3 runs to 13 residues. CDR3 DNA: TGTGCCAGCAGACCCGCCTGGGGCGGGGAGCTGTTTTTT. It translates to CASRPAWGGELFF. Full variable domain (remainder filled in from reference TRBV7-2 and TRBJ2-2): GAGVSQSPSNKVTEKGKDVELRCDPISGHTALYWYRQSLGQGLEFLIYFQGNSAPDKSGLPSDRFSAERTGGSVSTLTIQRTQQEDSAVYLCASRPAWGGELFFGEGSRLTVL.

DNA for the CDR3: TGTGCCAGCAGTCCTCCCCCAGACTACGAGCAGTACTTC. It yields the protein CASSPPPDYEQYF. The V call is TRBV27, the J call TRBJ2-7; D gene unclear. V lost 5 bases to trimming and J lost 3 bases, with 11 bases between them. The CDR3 loop spans 13 amino acids. Looked up from germline, CDR1 is MNHEY and CDR2 is SMNVEV (reference sequence).

The chain carries TRBV19 and TRBJ1-1; the match to TRBD1 covers 8 bases. Germline lookup yields CDR1 LNHDA and CDR2 SQIVND (reference sequence). The CDR3 has 14 amino acids. Trimming removed 5 bases from V and 5 bases from J; junction bases left unmatched: 7. Written as DNA, the CDR3 is TGTGCCAGTAGTCTTGACAGGGGAGGAACTGAAGCTTTCTTT. Its translation is CASSLDRGGTEAFF.

This clonotype was detected a few times. This chain uses TRBV29-1 with TRBJ1-4, with D perhaps matching TRBD1 (5 bases). Trimming stripped 7 bases from V and 4 bases from J, with 13 bases between. This CDR3 comprises 13 residues. CDR1 and CDR2 (germline): SQVTM, ANQGSEA. The CDR3 is CSASRALNEKLFF. The CDR3 DNA reads TGCAGCGCCAGCAGGGCCCTTAATGAAAAACTGTTTTTT.

The table lists this clonotype with many counts. The CDR3 coding sequence is TGCAGTGCTAGAGCTAGCGGGGGGGTTATAACCTACGAGCAGTACTTC. Translation: CSARASGGVITYEQYF. The V call is TRBV20-1, the J call TRBJ2-7; 12 bases agree with TRBD2. After removal of 1 base from V and 2 bases from J, the junction contained 6 bases not matched to a gene. Germline V gene sequence: CDR1 DFQATT, CDR2 SNEGSKA (reference sequence). The CDR3 sequence is 16 residues long.

This clonotype has just a few counts. The chain has TRBV7-8 and TRBJ1-5, with D perhaps matching TRBD1 (5 bases). CDR1 and CDR2 from the germline V gene are SGHVS and FQNEAQ. The CDR3 spans 14 residues. Trimming shortened V by 1 base and J by 5 bases, and 9 bases separated the two germline ends. DNA of the CDR3: TGTGCCAGCAGCTTAGACTTCAGGGATCAGCCCCAGCATTTT. It yields the protein CASSLDFRDQPQHF.

V gene TRBV4-1 combines with J gene TRBJ2-7; 12 bases line up with TRBD1. Germline V gene sequence: CDR1 MGHRA, CDR2 YSYEKL. The CDR3 is made up of 13 amino acids. V gave up 4 bases and J gave up 9 bases; unmatched junction bases: 4. The CDR3 is CASSPGQGAWQYF. CDR3 sequence (DNA): TGCGCCAGCAGCCCGGGACAGGGGGCTTGGCAGTACTTC.

This chain links TRBV7-8 with TRBJ1-4; D may be TRBD1 (5 bases). The V gene's germline CDR1 is SGHVS and CDR2 FQNEAQ. V was trimmed by 4 bases and J by 7 bases, leaving 16 bases between them. CDR3 length: 15 amino acids. This CDR3 is CASSSPGGASEKLFF. The DNA of the CDR3 is TGTGCCAGCAGCTCTCCGGGAGGGGCAAGTGAAAAACTGTTTTTT.

The rearrangement uses TRBV20-1 and TRBJ2-7; D ambiguous. Germline lookup yields CDR1 DFQATT and CDR2 SNEGSKA (reference sequence). V was trimmed by 0 bases and J by 2 bases, leaving 8 bases between them. The CDR3 covers 13 residues. CDR3 nucleotide sequence: TGCAGTGCTAGAGATTCGAGTCCCTACGAGCAGTACTTC. Protein sequence: CSARDSSPYEQYF.

The sample holds a few counts of this clonotype. The chain uses TRBV6-2 or TRBV6-3 and TRBJ2-7; D is unresolved. V was cut by 0 bases and J by 2 bases, with 17 bases left in between. Germline-derived CDR1 and CDR2 are MNHEY and SVGEGT. The CDR3 is made up of 17 amino acids. The CDR3, as DNA: TGTGCCAGCAGTTACTCGGTTAACTCGCGAACTCCCTACGAGCAGTACTTC. It codes for CASSYSVNSRTPYEQYF.

This clonotype was counted only a few times. The CDR3 region has the DNA TGCGCCACACAGACAGGGGAAAGGGACACTGAAGCTTTCTTT. Amino acid sequence: CATQTGERDTEAFF. This rearrangement joins TRBV10-2 to TRBJ1-1; 8 bases map to TRBD1. The CDR3 consists of 14 residues. Germline lookup yields CDR1 WSHSY and CDR2 SAAADI. Germline trimming cut 10 bases from V and 3 bases from J; bases unmatched to any gene: 10.

The chain joins TRBV20-1 to TRBJ2-5; 11 positions agree with TRBD2. This CDR3 spans 18 amino acids. The V gene end was trimmed by 0 bases and the J gene end by 6 bases; junction bases not matched to a gene: 15. Germline V CDR1 and CDR2: DFQATT, SNEGSKA (reference sequence). The DNA of the CDR3 is TGCAGTGCTAGAGATCCGCACCTAACTAGCGGGAGTAAACAGACCCAGTACTTC. Its translation: CSARDPHLTSGSKQTQYF.

Written as DNA, the CDR3 is TGTGCCAGCAGCCAACCCGGGACCTCTGGAAACACCATATATTTT. This gives the protein CASSQPGTSGNTIYF. The chain uses TRBV4-2 and TRBJ1-3; D may be TRBD1 (5 bases). Trimming pared 2 bases from V and 0 bases from J, leaving 8 bases between. Germline lookup yields CDR1 LGHNA and CDR2 YNFKEQ. The CDR3 runs to 15 residues.

This clonotype was counted only a few times. This sequence joins TRBV20-1 and TRBJ2-3; D is uncertain. The CDR3 runs 15 residues. With 6 bases removed from V and 1 base from J, the gap between germline ends came to 17 bases. Germline V gives CDR1 DFQATT, CDR2 SNEGSKA (reference sequence). CDR3 amino acids: CSALPPPIRTDTQYF. The CDR3 nucleotides read TGCAGTGCGTTACCCCCCCCGATACGCACAGATACGCAGTATTTT.

The J gene is TRBJ2-3, the V gene TRBV10-2; 12 nucleotides align to TRBD2. The CDR3 has 15 residues. V shed 6 bases, J shed 5 bases, and the junction held 6 bases outside the gene matches. Germline V gene data show CDR1 as WSHSY and CDR2 as SAAADI. The CDR3 region is CASRLTSGGRDTQYF. For the CDR3, the DNA is TGCGCCAGCAGGCTGACTAGCGGGGGTCGAGATACGCAGTATTTT.

This chain joins TRBV20-1 and TRBJ2-3; 7 bases align to TRBD2. This CDR3 is 14 amino acids long. V lost 3 bases to trimming and J lost 5 bases; unmatched junction nucleotides: 8. The germline CDR1 and CDR2 sequences are DFQATT and SNEGSKA (reference sequence). The DNA of the CDR3 is TGCAGTGCTAGTAGATCGGGGAGGGGAGATACGCAGTATTTT. Translated: CSASRSGRGDTQYF.

V usage is TRBV12-3 or TRBV12-4 and J usage is TRBJ1-1, with unresolved D. Trimming took 2 bases from V and 2 from J, leaving 9 bases between them. CDR3 length equals 14 residues. This CDR3 reads CASSLSPFNTEAFF. CDR3 nucleotides: TGTGCCAGCAGTTTATCGCCATTTAACACTGAAGCTTTCTTT.

This clonotype was counted between two and nine times. The rearrangement links TRBV12-3 or TRBV12-4 to TRBJ2-7; D uncertain. V lost 5 bases to trimming and J lost 4 bases, with 9 bases between them. The CDR3 has 12 residues. In DNA form, the CDR3 reads TGTGCCAGCAGTCCAGACACGTACGAGCAGTACTTC. It is translated as CASSPDTYEQYF.

The J gene is TRBJ2-7, the V gene TRBV9; D tentatively fits TRBD1 or TRBD2 (5 bases each). Trimming removed 3 bases at V and 6 bases at J, with 19 bases between. Germline V gene lookup returns CDR1 SGDLS and CDR2 YYNGEE. This CDR3 spans 15 amino acids. The CDR3 reads CASSDGHFPRGEQYF. Written as DNA, the CDR3 is TGTGCCAGCAGCGACGGACATTTCCCTCGGGGCGAGCAGTACTTC. The full variable domain, its missing parts supplied by reference TRBV9 and TRBJ2-7, is DSGVTQTPKHLITATGQRVTLRCSPRSGDLSVYWYQQSLDQGLQFLIQYYNGEERAKGNILERFSAQQFPDLHSELNLSSLELGDSALYFCASSDGHFPRGEQYFGPGTRLTVT.

This clonotype was counted between two and nine times. The CDR3 DNA follows: TGTGCCAGCAGCTTAAGAGCGGGGGTCTACGAGCAGTACTTC. The encoded protein is CASSLRAGVYEQYF. This chain joins TRBV11-2 and TRBJ2-7; TRBD2 aligns across 8 bases. The trim removed 2 bases at V and 3 bases at J, leaving 3 bases unmatched. The CDR3 consists of 14 residues. The germline gives CDR1 SGHAT, CDR2 FQNNGV.

The chain uses TRBV28 and TRBJ2-1, with D uncertain. This CDR3 spans 13 amino acids. Trimming took 6 bases from V and 7 from J, leaving 13 bases between them. Looked up from germline, CDR1 is MDHEN and CDR2 is SYDVKM. The CDR3, as DNA: TGTGCCAGCAGGGATCAGCTGGAGAATGAGCAGTTCTTC. Its translation: CASRDQLENEQFF.

This clonotype was observed once. One end of the junction varies from germline; a read error may be responsible. The chain carries TRBV20-1 and TRBJ2-5, with 8 bases identical to TRBD2. CDR1 is DFQATT, CDR2 SNEGSKA, per germline (reference sequence). The CDR3 is made up of 16 amino acids. The CDR3 DNA reads as TGCTGTGCTAAGCCCTCCCTAGCGGGCACGCAAGAGACCCAGTACTTC. This sequence encodes CCAKPSLAGTQETQYF.

The rearrangement links TRBV6-2 or TRBV6-3 to TRBJ2-2; tentatively, D is TRBD2 (6 bases). The germline gives CDR1 MNHEY, CDR2 SVGEGT. The CDR3 totals 18 residues. V was clipped by 0 bases and J by 1 base, with 15 bases between them. The CDR3 region is CASSYSGFVAVNTGELFF. CDR3 coding DNA: TGTGCCAGCAGTTACTCGGGTTTCGTAGCGGTGAACACCGGGGAGCTGTTTTTT.

V gene TRBV5-1 combines with J gene TRBJ2-1; 14 bases are a match to TRBD2. This CDR3 spans 17 amino acids. V shed 4 bases and J 8 bases; nucleotides not matched to a gene: 11. Germline-derived CDR1 and CDR2 are SGHRS and YFSETQ. Here the CDR3 reads CASSRRLAGGRVDEQFF. CDR3 bases: TGCGCCAGCAGCAGACGACTAGCGGGGGGGCGAGTGGATGAGCAGTTCTTC.

In its sample, this clonotype was seen a few times. The V and J genes are TRBV20-1 and TRBJ2-5; possible D gene TRBD1, 5 bases. Germline-derived CDR1 and CDR2 are DFQATT and SNEGSKA (reference sequence). Trimming stripped 1 base from V and 1 base from J, with 13 bases between. The CDR3 has 15 residues. The CDR3 protein is CSARVGRALQETQYF. The CDR3 bases are TGCAGTGCTAGAGTAGGCAGGGCCCTCCAAGAGACCCAGTACTTC.

CDR3 bases: TGTGCCGTCCTTAGCGGGAGAGGGGACGGGGAGCTGTTTTTT. This codes for CAVLSGRGDGELFF. The chain joins TRBV6-1 to TRBJ2-2, with 9 bases aligning to TRBD2. Unmatched junction bases numbered 11, after V lost 11 bases and J lost 7 bases. The CDR3 runs 14 residues. Per the germline V gene, CDR1 is MNHNS and CDR2 is SASEGT.

The chain couples TRBV3-1 to TRBJ1-3; D is unclear. The CDR3 length is 16 residues. The germline gives CDR1 LGHDT, CDR2 YNNKEL (reference sequence). V lost 4 bases to trimming and J lost 0 bases, with 13 bases between them. Here the CDR3 DNA reads TGTGCCAGCAGCCTCGGTACAAAACCCTCTGGAAACACCATATATTTT. This gives the protein CASSLGTKPSGNTIYF.

This clonotype was counted a few times. The rearrangement links TRBV29-1 to TRBJ1-2; unclear D gene. V was pared by 4 bases and J by 8 bases, with 11 bases between. Germline CDR1 SQVTM, CDR2 ANQGSEA. The CDR3 totals 11 residues. The CDR3 DNA reads as TGCAGCGTTGCGGGGAAGGCGGGCTACACCTTC. The encoded protein is CSVAGKAGYTF.